A selection of T cell receptor beta chains follows, all from one sample in a study of tumor-infiltrating lymphocytes in primary liver carcinoma. TCRdb redid the calling of the multiplex PCR reads with MiXCR, one entry per CDR3 protein. The sample records 35,000 to 50,000 distinct CDR3 sequences, roughly 80% being singletons. Sequencing was done on a sample of tumor-adjacent normal liver tissue. These receptors came from a woman aged 25 to 39 with primary liver carcinoma and hepatitis B virus infection. The CDR3 runs from the conserved cysteine through the conserved F or W. The D gene is left open where the match is weak. Rows give clone size only sometimes, using once, few, many, or a class for an expanded clone.

NA	TRBV5-4	many	TRBJ1-1	CASSPTPRTEAFF	TGTGCCAGCAGCCCCACCCCCCGAACTGAAGCTTTCTTT
NA	TRBV4-1	NA	TRBJ2-1	CASSQGSISAPYNEQSF	TGCGCCAGCAGCCAAGGGTCGATTAGCGCCCCCTACAATGAGCAGTCCTTC
NA	TRBV19	few	TRBJ1-1	CASSIGNTEAFF	TGTGCCAGTAGTATTGGGAACACTGAAGCTTTCTTT
NA	TRBV11-2	large	TRBJ2-7	CASSITGGGSWTYEQYF	TGTGCCAGCAGTATCACAGGAGGGGGCTCTTGGACCTACGAGCAGTACTTC
TRBD1	TRBV7-3	NA	TRBJ2-2	CASSPGGGELFF	TGTGCCAGCAGCCCAGGGGGCGGGGAGCTGTTTTTT
NA	TRBV4-3	NA	TRBJ2-3	CTNSQGGFTDTQYF	TGCACCAACAGCCAAGGGGGGTTCACAGATACGCAGTATTTT
NA	TRBV7-9	NA	TRBJ2-7	CASSLGDLFYEQYF	TGTGCCAGCAGCTTGGGAGACCTCTTCTACGAGCAGTACTTC
NA	TRBV6-5	NA	TRBJ2-6	CASSYSGGSEANVLTF	TGTGCCAGCAGTTACTCGGGAGGCTCTGAGGCCAACGTTCTGACTTTC
NA	TRBV20-1	NA	TRBJ2-1	CSARDPRGADNEQFF	TGCAGTGCTAGAGATCCCCGGGGCGCAGACAATGAGCAGTTCTTC
NA	TRBV11-2	medium-sized	TRBJ2-1	CASREGGTTSYNEQFF	TGTGCCAGCAGGGAGGGAGGGACAACCTCCTACAATGAGCAGTTCTTC
NA	TRBV28	NA	TRBJ2-7	CARSLSLDGWYSYEKYF	NA
NA	TRBV28	many	TRBJ2-7	CASRTALTRNYEQYF	TGTGCCAGCAGGACGGCACTCACTCGGAATTACGAGCAGTACTTC
NA	TRBV28	few	TRBJ2-3	CTSSLSGQATDTQYF	TGTACTAGCAGTTTATCAGGACAGGCTACAGATACGCAGTATTTT
TRBD1	TRBV12-3/TRBV12-4	NA	TRBJ2-6	CASSLKGRTGVHSGANVLTF	TGTGCCAGCAGCTTAAAGGGGAGGACAGGGGTCCACTCTGGGGCTAACGTCCTGACTTTC
TRBD2	TRBV11-3	once	TRBJ2-3	CAGSLGFGAGAGDTDTQYF	TGTGCCGGCAGCTTAGGTTTTGGAGCGGGAGCAGGAGACACAGATACCCAGTATTTT
TRBD1	TRBV6-5	NA	TRBJ2-1	CANGYDREPYNEQFF	TGTGCCAACGGTTACGACAGGGAACCCTACAATGAGCAGTTCTTC
TRBD2	TRBV4-2	NA	TRBJ2-1	CASSLTSDYNEQFF	TGTGCAAGCAGCCTAACTAGCGACTACAATGAGCAGTTCTTC
NA	TRBV6-2/TRBV6-3	NA	TRBJ2-3	CASSYKVCGLRGNTQYF	TGTGCCAGCAGTTACAAGGTGTGCGGACTTAGGGGAAATACGCAGTATTTT
NA	TRBV4-1	NA	TRBJ2-2	CASSRTRGSTGDLFF	TGCGCCAGCAGCCGTACAAGGGGGAGTACCGGGGATCTGTTTTTT